Sequencing of this T cell receptor (gamma chain) was carried out in a study of intestinal T cells in coeliac disease (dated by TCRdb to the early 2020s). In terms of the full investigation: In the TRG cohort, coeliac patients were much younger than controls, with a mean age of roughly 15 years compared with 54.8 years. Duodenal biopsies from 30 to 35 coeliac disease patients and 20 to 25 non-coeliac controls were included in a second, larger TCR-gamma (TRG) cohort. The TCR-delta (TRD) cohort comprised duodenal biopsies from approximately eleven coeliac disease patients and approximately eleven non-coeliac controls. Here is what the overall study found, with its caveats: A significant age difference was observed between coeliac and control groups, although significant classification was not yielded by an age-split analysis. TRD kmer-based clustering correctly classified all 22 biopsies in training, with a reported leave-one-out accuracy of about 90%. FFPE-derived DNA was found to be relatively degraded, and loss of a proportion of TCR sequences in each sample was likely caused by this degradation. TRG clustering correctly classified most of the 54 biopsies (approximately 94%), with a reported leave-one-out accuracy of roughly 90%. There was no way to tell repeated CDR3 amino acid sequences apart from PCR duplicates.

Library generation was performed with multiplex PCR. The run used an Ion Torrent PGM. TRG repertoires were amplified from roughly 180 ng of biopsy DNA with the LymphoTrack kit, in which Illumina adapters are carried by the primers. TRG amplicons were purified using AMPure XP beads, were quantified on a 2100 Bioanalyzer, and were pooled equimolarly. TRG libraries were sequenced on an Ion PGM instrument. The authors' pipeline ran thus. FastX removed reads in which more than 10% of nucleotides fell below the per-patient third-quartile quality score. Reads were aligned with IMGT/HighV-QUEST to assign V, D and J genes, identify CDR3 regions and assess functionality. After the sequences were translated into amino acids, every sequence predicted to be non-functional was thrown out. The CDR3s were broken into kmers both with and without positional annotation, PCA was run on the kmer frequencies, and the samples were clustered using every one of the 1023 combinations of PCs 1-10. Classification was validated by leave-one-out cross-validation, re-optimising parameters on the remaining samples each time. Using the vegan R package, Shannon diversity was calculated from repeated random subsamples whose size matched the lowest read count. TCRdb reprocessed the public data with the CATT caller; entries with the same nucleotide sequence were combined afterwards. These V and J calls are TCRdb output, not the study's own analysis. This sample comprises approximately 650 gamma-chain clones, around 50% of them detected only once. The ten largest account for around a sixth of the sample.

The CDR3 sequence holds 14 residues, the cysteine and phenylalanine included. The CDR3 DNA has 42 bases and is translated from base 1. CDR1 and CDR2, looked up from the germline V gene, are EGSTGY and YDSYTSSV. Unmatched junction bases come to 15, with V trimmed by 5 bases and J by 8 bases. With respect to this clone: Which antigen it targets is not known. No much larger clonotype is one base removed from it; base qualities were not supplied.

For each case, genomic DNA was extracted from ten 5-um FFPE scrolls with the QIAamp DNA FFPE tissue kit. Classification of coeliac disease based on the TCR repertoire was tested using fully anonymised formalin-fixed paraffin-embedded duodenal biopsies that were surplus to diagnostic needs. The receptor chain draws on TRGV4 and TRGJ1 or TRGJ2. The sequenced material came from a duodenal biopsy. This receptor was obtained from a human donor with celiac disease. The CDR3 has the sequence CATWGLKIINKKLF. The sequenced DNA is TGTGCCACCTGGGGACTAAAAATTATTAATAAGAAACTCTTT.